One and the same sample provided the 30 T cell receptor beta chains below, sequenced in a study of early T cells in non-severe SARS-CoV-2 infection. TCRdb reanalysed the 5' RACE reads using MiXCR and keeps one entry per CDR3 protein. The table includes 110,000 or so distinct CDR3 sequences, around 10% detected once. Sequenced input: whole blood. These receptors came from an adult who was a healthcare worker with PCR-confirmed SARS-CoV-2 infection or an uninfected control (not recorded which).

In its sample, this clonotype was seen a few times. The chain employs TRBV3-1 and TRBJ2-7; possible D gene TRBD1, 6 bases. CDR1 and CDR2 from the germline V gene are LGHDT and YNNKEL (reference sequence). Trimming took off 1 base at V and 6 bases at J, with 16 bases between the two ends. The CDR3 covers 15 residues. The DNA for the CDR3 is TGTGCCAGCAGCCAAGGCAGGACAGAAATCGCCGAGCAGTACTTC. This codes for CASSQGRTEIAEQYF.

This clonotype was seen a single time. This chain connects TRBV27 to TRBJ2-7; D gene ambiguous. Germline values: CDR1 MNHEY, CDR2 SMNVEV (reference sequence). V lost 0 bases and J 3 bases, leaving 6 bases between the germline ends. The CDR3 extends over 13 amino acids. As DNA, the CDR3 is TGTGCCAGCAGTTTATCGAAACACTACGAGCAGTACTTC. Protein sequence: CASSLSKHYEQYF.

V is TRBV15 and J is TRBJ2-1, with D possibly matching TRBD1 (5 bases). The V end was cut by 5 bases, the J end by 7 bases, with 27 bases between. The CDR3 contains 18 residues. Germline lookup yields CDR1 LNHNV and CDR2 YYDKDF (reference sequence). The CDR3, as DNA: TGTGCCACCAGCTCTCCTGGAAGCAGGGCTGTAGTGTCAAATGAGCAGTTCTTC. Translating it yields CATSSPGSRAVVSNEQFF.

This clonotype was observed at least ten times. This chain joins TRBV3-1 and TRBJ2-4; D is tentatively TRBD1 or TRBD2 (5 bases each). The length of the CDR3 is 15 residues. Germline CDR1 reads LGHDT; CDR2 reads YNNKEL (reference sequence). Trimming cost V 4 bases and J 8 bases, with 18 bases left between them. This CDR3 is CASSPRGGPADIQYF. CDR3 coding DNA: TGTGCCAGCAGCCCAAGGGGCGGGCCCGCGGACATTCAGTACTTC.

Worth noting for this clonotype: Germline is not matched at one junction end, which may reflect a read error. The rearrangement links TRBV28 to TRBJ2-1; the match to TRBD1 covers 9 bases. The CDR3 is made up of 12 amino acids. Germline values: CDR1 MDHEN, CDR2 SYDVKM. The CDR3 spells CASSSLGQGHVF. The DNA of the CDR3 is TGTGCCAGCAGCTCCCTAGGACAGGGGCATGTGTTC.

Notes on this clonotype: This may be a read error, as it is one base from a much larger clone. The rearrangement joins TRBV30 to TRBJ1-1; D perhaps matches TRBD1 (5 bases). This CDR3 is built from 15 residues. Germline loops: CDR1 GTSNPN, CDR2 SVGIG (reference sequence). As DNA, the CDR3 is TGTGCCTGGAGTTGGGACTTTCGCATGAACACTGTAGCTTTCTTT. It translates to CAWSWDFRMNTVAFF.

This clonotype turned up a few times. The chain links TRBV5-4 to TRBJ2-7; weak D call: TRBD1 (5 bases). The V gene's germline CDR1 is SGHNT and CDR2 YYREEE (reference sequence). V lost 4 bases to trimming and J lost 7 bases, with 21 bases between them. This CDR3 is built from 15 residues. The CDR3 DNA is TGTGCCAGCAGCACCCGGACAAGTCTACGTAAAGAGCAGTACTTC. Translating it yields CASSTRTSLRKEQYF.

This clonotype was recorded at least ten times. This sequence joins TRBV20-1 and TRBJ2-7; no clear D gene. Germline V lookup: CDR1 DFQATT, CDR2 SNEGSKA (reference sequence). Trimming shortened V by 5 bases and J by 5 bases, and 13 bases separated the two germline ends. This CDR3 region has 12 residues. The CDR3 protein is CSAWKKVNEQYF. CDR3 nucleotide sequence: TGCAGTGCTTGGAAGAAGGTCAACGAGCAGTACTTC.

This clonotype was found a few times. The V gene is TRBV10-3, the J gene TRBJ2-3; 7 nucleotides line up with TRBD2. In germline, CDR1 is ENHRY, CDR2 SYGVKD. There are 16 residues in the CDR3. The J segment lost 2 bases and the V segment lost 7 bases, leaving 12 bases of the junction unmatched. For the CDR3, the DNA is TGTGCCATCAAATCGGGCGGGAGTAAGTACACAGATACGCAGTATTTT. Amino acids: CAIKSGGSKYTDTQYF.

This chain uses TRBV11-2 with TRBJ2-2; the D is unclear. CDR3 size: 10 residues. Trimming shortened V by 8 bases and J by 7 bases, and 5 bases separated the two germline ends. Germline CDR1 is SGHAT and CDR2 is FQNNGV. CDR3 coding DNA: TGTGCCAGCGGCGGCGGGGAGCTGTTTTTT. Encoded protein: CASGGGELFF. Combining the CDR3 with reference TRBV11-2 and TRBJ2-2 gives the whole variable domain EAGVAQSPRYKIIEKRQSVAFWCNPISGHATLYWYQQILGQGPKLLIQFQNNGVVDDSQLPKDRFSAERLKGVDSTLKIQPAKLEDSAVYLCASGGGELFFGEGSRLTVL.

Only a few counts were recorded for this clonotype. The gene calls are TRBV20-1 and TRBJ2-1; 8 nucleotides match TRBD2. CDR3 size: 14 residues. Germline CDR1 reads DFQATT; CDR2 reads SNEGSKA (reference sequence). Trimming took 0 bases from V and 9 from J; bases not matched to a gene: 7. The CDR3 DNA is TGCAGTGCTAGAGATCGTCTAGCGGGTCCTGAGCAGTTCTTC. This sequence encodes CSARDRLAGPEQFF.

The V call is TRBV5-1, the J call TRBJ2-5; D not certain. Trimming stripped 0 bases from V and 5 bases from J, with 5 bases between. The CDR3 has 12 amino acids. Germline CDR1 and CDR2: SGHRS and YFSETQ. The CDR3 reads CASSLGLETQYF. In nucleotides, the CDR3 is TGCGCCAGCAGCTTGGGGTTGGAGACCCAGTACTTC.

This clonotype was counted a few times. The gene calls are TRBV12-3 or TRBV12-4 and TRBJ2-1, with D uncertain. The CDR3 loop spans 12 amino acids. Deletions cut 6 bases from V and 15 bases from J, with 18 bases between. CDR3 residues: CASSPSAPRWFF. The CDR3 DNA reads TGTGCCAGCAGCCCCTCGGCGCCGCGGTGGTTCTTC.

This clonotype appeared a few times. V is TRBV5-4 and J is TRBJ2-3; no reliable D call. Germline V CDR1 and CDR2: SGHNT, YYREEE (reference sequence). The CDR3 length is 13 residues. The V end was cut by 3 bases, the J end by 6 bases, with 11 bases between. CDR3 sequence reads: CASSSTLWDTQYF. CDR3 sequence (DNA): TGTGCCAGCAGCTCAACTTTATGGGATACGCAGTATTTT.

This clonotype was found many times. The CDR3 sequence: CSAQGGQGAGGANVLTF. The DNA of the CDR3 is TGCAGTGCTCAAGGCGGACAGGGGGCGGGAGGGGCCAACGTCCTGACTTTC. The chain is built from TRBV20-1 and TRBJ2-6; 11 positions agree with TRBD1. Germline loops: CDR1 DFQATT, CDR2 SNEGSKA (reference sequence). This CDR3 has 17 amino acids. After removal of 5 bases from V and 4 bases from J, the junction contained 10 bases not matched to a gene.

This clonotype has at least ten counts. This chain uses TRBV6-4 with TRBJ2-1; 7 bases are shared with TRBD2. The CDR3 loop spans 14 amino acids. J was trimmed by 4 bases and V by 6 bases; bases with no gene match: 6. Looked up from germline, CDR1 is MRHNA and CDR2 is SNTAGT. The CDR3 reads CASSRGLDYNEQFF. The DNA for the CDR3 is TGTGCCAGCAGCCGAGGACTAGATTACAATGAGCAGTTCTTC.

This clonotype was seen repeatedly, ten times or more. The chain has TRBV11-2 and TRBJ2-3; 7 positions agree with TRBD2. The V segment lost 10 bases and the J segment 3 bases; nucleotides outside the gene matches: 7. Germline CDR1 is SGHAT and CDR2 is FQNNGV. The CDR3 loop spans 13 amino acids. This CDR3 is CATLSSGTDTQYF. DNA of the CDR3: TGTGCCACCTTATCTAGCGGAACAGATACGCAGTATTTT.

The chain joins TRBV25-1 to TRBJ2-2; D uncertain. Germline V CDR1 and CDR2: MGHDK, SYGVNS. V was shortened by 1 base and J by 0 bases, with 9 bases between the two germline ends. There are 16 residues in the CDR3. Written as DNA, the CDR3 is TGTGCCAGCAGTGAATCTCGGTCCCCGAACACCGGGGAGCTGTTTTTT. Translated: CASSESRSPNTGELFF.

This sequence joins TRBV20-1 and TRBJ1-5; TRBD1 matches at 9 bases. CDR1 is DFQATT, CDR2 SNEGSKA, per germline (reference sequence). The V segment lost 5 bases and the J segment 7 bases; nucleotides outside the gene matches: 6. CDR3 length: 13 amino acids. The CDR3 DNA reads TGCAGTGCTGGGGACAGGGAGGAACAGCCCCAGCATTTT. Encoded protein: CSAGDREEQPQHF.

The sample holds a few counts of this clonotype. The genes are TRBV7-9 and TRBJ1-5; D possibly corresponds to TRBD1 (5 bases). The CDR3 extends over 17 amino acids. V lost 4 bases to trimming and J lost 3 bases, with 19 bases between them. Germline V gives CDR1 SEHNR, CDR2 FQNEAQ (reference sequence). The CDR3, as DNA: TGTGCCAGCAGCTCGCGGGGCAGCGGTGGCGACAATCAGCCCCAGCATTTT. This codes for CASSSRGSGGDNQPQHF. The complete variable domain, with remaining parts taken from reference TRBV7-9 and TRBJ1-5, reads DTGVSQNPRHKITKRGQNVTFRCDPISEHNRLYWYRQTLGQGPEFLTYFQNEAQLEKSRLLSDRFSAERPKGSFSTLEIQRTEQGDSAMYLCASSSRGSGGDNQPQHFGDGTRLSIL.

The chain employs TRBV10-2 and TRBJ2-3, with TRBD2 as a possible D gene (6 bases). V was pared by 7 bases and J by 6 bases, with 11 bases between. The CDR3 runs 12 residues. Germline loops: CDR1 WSHSY, CDR2 SAAADI. The CDR3 loop is CASIGAGDTQYF. CDR3 DNA: TGCGCCAGCATTGGGGCGGGGGATACGCAGTATTTT.

This clonotype appeared many times. The chain carries TRBV7-2 and TRBJ1-2; tentative D call: TRBD1 (5 bases). Germline V gives CDR1 SGHTA, CDR2 FQGNSA. This CDR3 contains 17 residues. Trimming stripped 5 bases from V and 2 bases from J, with 21 bases between. The CDR3 is CASSQIFFWGRNYGYTF. For the CDR3, the DNA is TGTGCCAGCAGCCAGATCTTTTTTTGGGGGAGAAACTATGGCTACACCTTC.

This chain uses TRBV20-1 with TRBJ1-1; 7 nucleotides match TRBD1. The CDR3 sequence is 15 residues long. Germline-derived CDR1 and CDR2 are DFQATT and SNEGSKA (reference sequence). Germline trimming cut 1 base from V and 5 bases from J; bases unmatched to any gene: 10. CDR3 nucleotides: TGCAGTGCTAGAGCCGTGGACAGGAGAGGAACTGAAGCTTTCTTT. It codes for CSARAVDRRGTEAFF.

The sample holds a few counts of this clonotype. V and J are TRBV20-1 and TRBJ2-1; tentatively, D is TRBD2 (5 bases). The CDR3 has 12 amino acids. In germline, CDR1 is DFQATT, CDR2 SNEGSKA (reference sequence). This chain's CDR3 is CSGRASYNEQFF. In DNA, the CDR3 is TGCAGCGGGCGGGCCTCCTACAATGAGCAGTTCTTC.

This clonotype was picked up a small number of times. The V gene is TRBV5-1, the J gene TRBJ2-7; D might be TRBD1 or TRBD2, each matching 6 bases. In germline, CDR1 is SGHRS, CDR2 YFSETQ. Trimming took off 3 bases at V and 3 bases at J, with 10 bases between the two ends. This CDR3 region has 13 residues. CDR3 in DNA: TGCGCCAGCAGCTGGGGGGCAGGCTACGAGCAGTACTTC. It translates to CASSWGAGYEQYF.

This clonotype was counted at least ten times. DNA for the CDR3: TGTGCCTGGAGGGACACAGGACGCTCTATAAAGTTGGGAAATTCACCCCTCCACTTT. Translating gives CAWRDTGRSIKLGNSPLHF. The chain has TRBV30 and TRBJ1-6; D is perhaps TRBD1 (5 bases). The ends were cut back, 3 bases at V and 7 bases at J, with 28 bases in the middle. This CDR3 comprises 19 residues. Looked up from germline, CDR1 is GTSNPN and CDR2 is SVGIG (reference sequence).

This chain connects TRBV7-2 to TRBJ2-7; D may be TRBD2 (6 bases). Germline CDR1 SGHTA, CDR2 FQGNSA. The CDR3 spans 14 residues. The V gene lost 1 base and the J gene lost 3 bases, with 10 bases spanning the gap. DNA for the CDR3: TGTGCCAGCAGCTTAGTGGGAGGCGACTACGAGCAGTACTTC. Protein product: CASSLVGGDYEQYF.

This clonotype was recorded a few times. The chain employs TRBV19 and TRBJ2-3; TRBD2 is a possible D gene (6 bases). CDR3 length: 18 residues. V was cut by 7 bases and J by 0 bases, with 23 bases left in between. Germline CDR1 reads LNHDA; CDR2 reads SQIVND (reference sequence). The CDR3 DNA reads as TGTGCCAGTACGCTCAGGGCGCGCGGGATATCTAGCACAGATACGCAGTATTTT. Its protein is CASTLRARGISSTDTQYF.

This sequence joins TRBV27 and TRBJ2-5; D possibly matches TRBD1 or TRBD2 (5 bases each). Germline V gives CDR1 MNHEY, CDR2 SMNVEV (reference sequence). This CDR3 is built from 15 residues. The V gene lost 6 bases and the J gene lost 5 bases, with 19 bases spanning the gap. CDR3 coding DNA: TGTGCCAGCAGGGGACCGGAACTAGTGACGGAGACCCAGTACTTC. Its translation is CASRGPELVTETQYF.

This clonotype was seen at least ten times. The V gene is TRBV4-1, the J gene TRBJ2-2, with D maybe TRBD1 (6 bases). Germline lookup yields CDR1 MGHRA and CDR2 YSYEKL. Trimming pared 5 bases from V and 5 bases from J, leaving 18 bases between. The CDR3 runs 16 residues. The DNA of the CDR3 is TGCGCCAGCAGCGAAGGGGGTTTAAGTAGGACCGGGGAGCTGTTTTTT. Its protein product is CASSEGGLSRTGELFF.